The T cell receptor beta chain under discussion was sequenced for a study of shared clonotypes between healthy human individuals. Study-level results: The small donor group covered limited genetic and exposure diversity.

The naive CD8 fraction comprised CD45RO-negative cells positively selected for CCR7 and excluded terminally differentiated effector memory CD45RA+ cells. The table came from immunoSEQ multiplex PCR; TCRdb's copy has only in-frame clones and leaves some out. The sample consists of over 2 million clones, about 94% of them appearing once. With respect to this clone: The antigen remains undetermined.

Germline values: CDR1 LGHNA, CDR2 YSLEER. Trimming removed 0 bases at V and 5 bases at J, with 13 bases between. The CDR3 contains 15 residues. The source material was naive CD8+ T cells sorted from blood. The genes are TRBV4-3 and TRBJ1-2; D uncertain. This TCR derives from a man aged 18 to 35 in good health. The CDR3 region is CASSQDLIGGYGYTF. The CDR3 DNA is TGCGCCAGCAGCCAAGACCTAATTGGTGGTTATGGCTACACCTTC.